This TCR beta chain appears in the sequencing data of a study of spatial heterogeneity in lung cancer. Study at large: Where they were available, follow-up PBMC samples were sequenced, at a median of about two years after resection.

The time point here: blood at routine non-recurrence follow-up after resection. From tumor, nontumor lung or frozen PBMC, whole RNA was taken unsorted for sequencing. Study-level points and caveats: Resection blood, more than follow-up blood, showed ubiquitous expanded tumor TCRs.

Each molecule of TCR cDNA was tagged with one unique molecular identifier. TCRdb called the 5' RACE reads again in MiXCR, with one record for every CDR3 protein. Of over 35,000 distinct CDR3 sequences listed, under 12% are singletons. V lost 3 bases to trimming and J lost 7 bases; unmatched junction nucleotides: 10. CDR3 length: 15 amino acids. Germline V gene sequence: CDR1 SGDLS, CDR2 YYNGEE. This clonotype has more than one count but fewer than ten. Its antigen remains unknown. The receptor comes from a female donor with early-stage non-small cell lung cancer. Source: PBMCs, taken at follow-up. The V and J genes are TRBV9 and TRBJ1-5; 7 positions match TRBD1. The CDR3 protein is CASSALGSQGQPQHF. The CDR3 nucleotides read TGTGCCAGCAGCGCCCTGGGCTCACAGGGGCAGCCCCAGCATTTT.